The 23 T cell receptor beta chains reported below all come from one sample, sequenced in a study of cytomegalovirus exposure and HLA in healthy donors. The study ran its PCR with 60 Vbeta and 13 Jbeta primers. Libraries were prepared by immunoSEQ multiplex PCR; TCRdb keeps only in-frame clonotypes and omits some of them. Among 120,000 to 150,000 clones, around 82% were seen once, and the ten largest hold roughly 3.1%. The sequenced sample was PBMCs. These receptors all stem from a man aged 18-30 years in good health and CMV-seropositive.

The gene calls are TRBV29-1 and TRBJ2-5; TRBD2 agrees at 12 bases. This CDR3 comprises 17 residues. Germline V gene lookup returns CDR1 SQVTM and CDR2 ANQGSEA. Germline trimming cut 4 bases from V and 4 bases from J; bases unmatched to any gene: 13. The CDR3 protein is CSVGGLAGGLRGETQYF. CDR3 coding DNA: TGCAGCGTTGGGGGGCTAGCGGGAGGGCTTCGGGGAGAGACCCAGTACTTC.

This clone was seen a single time. The chain employs TRBV5-3 and TRBJ2-3; possible D gene TRBD2, 6 bases. TRBV5-3 counts as an open reading frame of uncertain function. CDR3 length equals 14 residues. V lost 4 bases and J 4 bases, leaving 13 bases between the germline ends. The CDR3 region has the DNA TGTGCCAGAAGCCTGGGACGGGGGTCAGATACGCAGTATTTT. It yields the protein CARSLGRGSDTQYF.

This chain connects TRBV10-3 to TRBJ2-7; 7 bases match TRBD1. Germline CDR1 and CDR2: ENHRY and SYGVKD. With V trimmed by 3 bases and J by 5 bases, 10 bases remained unmatched. The CDR3 is 15 residues long. CDR3 sequence reads: CAISDLNRGRDEQYF. The CDR3 DNA reads TGTGCCATCAGTGACCTCAACAGGGGAAGGGACGAGCAGTACTTC.

The gene calls are TRBV29-1 and TRBJ2-1; a possible D gene is TRBD1 (5 bases). The CDR3 is made up of 13 amino acids. The germline V gene has CDR1 SQVTM and CDR2 ANQGSEA. V was cut by 4 bases and J by 4 bases, with 11 bases left in between. CDR3 residues: CSVVSQGYNEQFF. The CDR3 DNA reads as TGCAGCGTTGTGAGTCAGGGTTACAATGAGCAGTTCTTC.

This sequence joins TRBV7-9 and TRBJ1-1; the match to TRBD1 covers 7 bases. The germline CDR1 and CDR2 sequences are SEHNR and FQNEAQ (reference sequence). V was clipped by 7 bases and J by 10 bases; unmatched bases: 18. The CDR3 extends over 15 amino acids. As DNA, the CDR3 is TGTGCCAGCACCCCGTTTTGGCAAGGGGGCGGCCGAGCTTTCTTT. Protein product: CASTPFWQGGGRAFF.

The CDR3, as DNA: TGCGCCAGCAGCTGGGACAGGGGCCAAAACACTGAAGCTTTCTTT. It yields the protein CASSWDRGQNTEAFF. This rearrangement joins TRBV5-1 to TRBJ1-1; the match to TRBD1 covers 10 bases. Germline CDR1 SGHRS, CDR2 YFSETQ. With 3 bases clipped from V and 2 bases from J, the junction kept 4 bases outside the gene matches. This CDR3 has 15 residues.

The chain recombines TRBV5-1 with TRBJ2-7; 10 bases line up with TRBD2. Trimming at V came to 0 bases and at J to 7 bases, leaving 7 bases not matched to a gene. In germline, CDR1 is SGHRS, CDR2 YFSETQ. There are 15 residues in the CDR3. This CDR3 is CASSLELAGVGEQYF. In DNA, the CDR3 is TGCGCCAGCAGCTTGGAGCTAGCGGGAGTAGGGGAGCAGTACTTC.

This clone came up once. The J gene is TRBJ1-1, the V gene TRBV10-1; no firm D call. CDR3 length equals 14 residues. Trimming shortened V by 0 bases and J by 1 base, and 6 bases separated the two germline ends. The germline V gene has CDR1 WNHNN and CDR2 SYGVQD (reference sequence). CDR3 protein: CASSESGGNTEAFF. The CDR3 bases are TGCGCCAGCAGTGAGTCCGGCGGGAACACTGAAGCTTTCTTT.

J is TRBJ1-2 and V is TRBV11-2; D is unresolved. The CDR3 length is 13 residues. Trimming removed 3 bases from V and 7 bases from J, with 12 bases in between. The germline V gene encodes CDR1 SGHAT and CDR2 FQNNGV. The CDR3 nucleotides read TGTGCCAGCAGCTTTCTTTCGAGTTCTGGCTACACCTTC. Protein product: CASSFLSSSGYTF.

This chain joins TRBV7-9 and TRBJ2-1; possibly TRBD1 for D (5 bases). Trimming stripped 5 bases from V and 0 bases from J, with 14 bases between. This CDR3 is built from 16 residues. CDR1 is SEHNR and CDR2 is FQNEAQ in the germline V gene (reference sequence). The DNA for the CDR3 is TGTGCCAGCAGCAGGACACTCTCGAGCTCCTACAATGAGCAGTTCTTC. Translating gives CASSRTLSSSYNEQFF.

This rearrangement joins TRBV19 to TRBJ1-5, with TRBD1 matching 10 bases. V gave up 5 bases and J gave up 1 base; unmatched junction bases: 8. The germline CDR1 and CDR2 sequences are LNHDA and SQIVND (reference sequence). CDR3 length equals 17 residues. The CDR3 reads CASSPRDRGGSNQPQHF. For the CDR3, the DNA is TGTGCCAGTAGTCCTCGGGACAGGGGAGGCAGCAATCAGCCCCAGCATTTT.

The rearrangement uses TRBV19 and TRBJ2-1, with 7 bases that match TRBD1. This CDR3 has 16 residues. The junction had 15 bases not matched to a gene; V was cut back by 6 bases and J by 7 bases. In germline, CDR1 is LNHDA, CDR2 SQIVND (reference sequence). The CDR3 sequence: CASSLGRQGGKNEQFF. CDR3 in DNA: TGTGCCAGTAGCCTAGGGAGACAGGGTGGTAAAAATGAGCAGTTCTTC.

This clone was seen once. For the CDR3, the DNA is TGTGCCAGCGGACGTAGCGGGGGGTGGGATGAGCAGTTCTTC. Its protein is CASGRSGGWDEQFF. This rearrangement joins TRBV6-6 to TRBJ2-1; TRBD2 aligns across 10 bases. CDR1 is MNHNY, CDR2 SVGAGI, per germline (reference sequence). The ends lost 8 bases at V and 8 bases at J; junction bases unmatched: 9. The CDR3 has 14 residues.

The chain recombines TRBV28 with TRBJ1-1; 11 bases map to TRBD1. Germline loops: CDR1 MDHEN, CDR2 SYDVKM. This CDR3 has 16 residues. V was clipped by 4 bases and J by 4 bases; unmatched bases: 8. The CDR3, as DNA: TGTGCCAGCAGTTCCCCCCGGGACAGGGGGGGCACTGAAGCTTTCTTT. Its translation: CASSSPRDRGGTEAFF.

The V call is TRBV6-5, the J call TRBJ2-7; 8 positions agree with TRBD1. CDR1 is MNHEY and CDR2 is SVGAGI in the germline V gene. This CDR3 is built from 12 residues. The V and J ends lost 3 bases and 10 bases, in that order; junction bases with no gene match: 5. CDR3 nucleotides: TGTGCCAGCAGTTATCGGACAGGGTATCAGTACTTC. It translates to CASSYRTGYQYF.

The chain has TRBV11-3 and TRBJ2-1, with TRBD2 identical over 9 bases. Germline V gives CDR1 SGHNT, CDR2 YENEEA. The V gene end was trimmed by 5 bases and the J gene end by 5 bases; junction bases not matched to a gene: 4. The CDR3 sequence is 14 residues long. The CDR3 DNA sequence: TGTGCCAGCAGCCCTAGCGGGACCGACAATGAGCAGTTCTTC. Translated: CASSPSGTDNEQFF.

This clone was seen just once. J is TRBJ2-1 and V is TRBV10-1; 7 nucleotides agree with TRBD2. Germline V gene data show CDR1 as WNHNN and CDR2 as SYGVQD (reference sequence). Germline trimming cut 3 bases from V and 9 bases from J; bases unmatched to any gene: 8. The CDR3 has 14 residues. The CDR3 region has the DNA TGCGCCAGCAGTGATGGCGGGAGAAAGCGTGAGCAGTTCTTC. It translates to CASSDGGRKREQFF.

The rearrangement uses TRBV27 and TRBJ2-7; 9 bases are a match to TRBD1. J lost 7 bases, V lost 7 bases, and 14 bases had no gene match. The germline V gene encodes CDR1 MNHEY and CDR2 SMNVEV (reference sequence). The CDR3 length is 15 residues. CDR3 in amino acids: CASTLRGTGSREQYF. The DNA of the CDR3 is TGTGCCAGCACTCTTCGGGGGACAGGGTCGAGGGAGCAGTACTTC.

The CDR3 loop reads CASSFRLFTGELFF. The CDR3, as DNA: TGTGCCAGCAGTTTCAGATTGTTCACCGGGGAGCTGTTTTTT. V usage is TRBV28 and J usage is TRBJ2-2; D gene uncertain. The CDR3 has 14 amino acids. The germline CDR1 and CDR2 sequences are MDHEN and SYDVKM. V lost 3 bases, J lost 4 bases, and 9 bases lay in between.

The V and J genes are TRBV15 and TRBJ2-2; 7 bases match TRBD1. This CDR3 is 14 amino acids long. Germline CDR1 reads LNHNV; CDR2 reads YYDKDF (reference sequence). Trimming took 8 bases from V and 1 from J; bases not matched to a gene: 4. CDR3: CATGDRRNTGELFF. CDR3 in DNA: TGTGCCACCGGGGACAGACGGAACACCGGGGAGCTGTTTTTT.

Of note for this clone: The germline gene is not matched at one end of the junction; a read error may be the cause. The chain employs TRBV6-1 and TRBJ2-1, with TRBD1 matching 9 bases. CDR1 MNHNS and CDR2 SASEGT come from the germline V gene. The CDR3 runs 12 residues. CDR3 amino acids: CASSQGAPSMVF. In nucleotides, the CDR3 is TGTGCCAGTTCACAGGGGGCGCCGTCGATGGTCTTC.

This chain uses TRBV7-3 with TRBJ2-2, with 14 bases fitting TRBD2. CDR3 length equals 16 residues. Germline CDR1 reads SGHTA; CDR2 reads FQGTGA. V lost 6 bases to trimming and J lost 3 bases; unmatched junction nucleotides: 3. DNA for the CDR3: TGTGCCAGCAGTTCGGGACTAGCGGGAGACACCGGGGAGCTGTTTTTT. It yields the protein CASSSGLAGDTGELFF.

The chain links TRBV29-1 to TRBJ1-5; 8 bases are shared with TRBD1. Germline-derived CDR1 and CDR2 are SQVTM and ANQGSEA. The CDR3 runs 13 residues. V lost 8 bases, J lost 3 bases, and 6 bases stayed unmatched. This chain's CDR3 is CSTATGDNQPQHF. The CDR3 region has the DNA TGCAGCACGGCGACAGGGGACAATCAGCCCCAGCATTTT.